This T cell receptor beta chain is drawn from a study of T cells in Graves' hyperthyroidism and ophthalmopathy (dated by TCRdb to about 2019). Regarding the complete study: Peripheral blood was collected at initial diagnosis, before any treatment. A discovery cohort of around 100 patients, roughly 43 with Graves' ophthalmopathy and 55 to 60 with stable Graves' hyperthyroidism, was used to find distinguishing TCR V-J signatures. An independent validation cohort of under 20 hyperthyroidism patients and about 16 patients who later progressed to ophthalmopathy tested prospective prediction of ophthalmopathy. The approximately 98 discovery patients were randomly divided into training and test sets at a 7:3 ratio. In several Graves' hyperthyroidism patients, the study also compared T-cell repertoires from thyroid tissue with T-cell repertoires from blood. Once sampling was done, hyperthyroidism patients were given methimazole at a starting dose of 30 mg daily, whereas ophthalmopathy patients were given high-dose intravenous methylprednisolone. The paper reports TCR Vbeta CDR3 sequencing of roughly 140 peripheral blood samples: around 45 ophthalmopathy, roughly 80 hyperthyroidism and roughly 17 progressor patients.

This clonotype was observed many times. Its antigen remains undetermined. It has no much larger one-base neighbor in the sample; base qualities were not kept. TCR beta CDR3 regions were amplified from RNA transcripts. The TCR CDR3 was subjected to a first round of RT-PCR using the HTBI primer set and the Qiagen OneStep RT-PCR kit. A second multiplex PCR round built the libraries, followed by size selection and purification. Libraries were sequenced paired-end with 100 bp reads on an Illumina HiSeq2000. In the paper's pipeline: SOAPnuke was used to process the raw data, throwing out any read that contained adapters or uncalled bases, had a mean Phred below 15, or lacked an exact constant-primer or identifier match. COPE v1.2.5 was used to merge high-quality paired reads, and clonotypes were defined as unique nucleotide sequences. MiTCR v1.1 was used to align clonotypes to the IMGT TRBV, TRBD and TRBJ reference segments. Only V-J combinations with frequency above 0.0001, covering 99.2% of repertoires, were analysed. The TCS score was defined as the ratio of F50 (clonal expansion) to E x V (chaos), calculated using BLOSUM62-based TCRdist between CDR3 peptides within each V-J. Welch's t-statistics and random forest reduced several hundred V-J features to 13, which were used in a naive Bayes classifier (R e1071). TCRdb trimmed public reads at Q25 via fastp, called clones via MiXCR and kept in-frame beta chains. Each CDR3 protein appears once, grouped with its most common genes and DNA. The V and J calls follow TCRdb's processing rather than the paper's. The sample yields 390,000 or so distinct CDR3 sequences; 14% to 15% were counted once. The ten top clones hold about 13% of the sample.

Its CDR3 holds 18 amino acids, cysteine through phenylalanine. Of the read, only the CDR3 DNA is kept; its 54 bases are in frame from base 1. The germline V gene yields SNHLY for CDR1 and FYNNEI for CDR2. The germline V and J ends show losses of 6 bases and 0 bases respectively, and no gene match explains 7 bases of the junction. Overall study results and their limits: A model built on a 13 V-J signature distinguished ophthalmopathy from stable hyperthyroidism, reaching 87.88% sensitivity and about 81% specificity in cross-validation and 80%/75% in testing. In validation, progression to ophthalmopathy was predicted by the model with approximately 67% sensitivity and 72.22% specificity, a median of approximately 6.5 months before onset. No statistical method was used to fix the sample size in advance, and group allocation was not hidden from the investigators. Most expanded thyroid clonotypes (frequency above 0.001) were also detected in blood, suggesting blood repertoires may reflect thyroid immune responses.

Ophthalmopathy patients had moderately to severely active disease, with a Clinical Activity Score of 3 or more, a NOSPECS grade of 4 or more, and a disease duration of less than 3 months. Patients with uncontrolled infections, other autoimmune diseases, pregnancy or lactation were excluded. Diagnoses were based on clinical symptoms, serum thyroxine and TRAb, thyroid ultrasound and orbital computed tomography. PBMCs were separated from over 9 ml of fresh peripheral blood using Ficoll-Paque density gradient centrifugation. Total RNA was extracted using Trizol reagent, and RNA quality was assessed on an Agilent 2100 Bioanalyzer.

The sample was blood. This receptor was taken from a man between 18 and 29 years old with Graves' ophthalmopathy. The chain is made from TRBV2 and TRBJ2-1; TRBD2 fits 14 bases in the junction. CDR3 loop: CASSLYGTSGSSYNEQFF. The sequenced DNA is TGTGCCAGCAGCCTATACGGGACTAGCGGGAGCTCCTACAATGAGCAGTTCTTC.